This entry describes one T cell receptor (beta chain). Its cognate antigen is unknown. The data were taken from a study of human T cells and chemical hapten exposure. Time point denoted: patch test 1, 2 weeks after DPC sensitization. The treatment: therapeutic diphenylcyclopropenone sensitization with weekly scalp DPC. Whole-study results and caveats: Sensitization with DPC brought no change to TCRs above 1 in 1000 in frequency. The donors suffered from alopecia, so their immune response may not match that of healthy people. Expanded TCRs clustered into significantly more large CDR3 similarity groups than controls, the analysis revealed.

Using its own MiXCR run on the RACE reads, TCRdb lists one record per CDR3 protein. This sample has approximately 90,000 distinct CDR3 sequences, with 12% found just once. The sequencing used whole blood, collected in connection with sensitization to the hapten diphenylcyclopropenone (DPC). The receptor was isolated from a woman in her thirties or forties with alopecia areata. Some clones in this sample may be carry-over from other donors' samples.

CDR3 loop: CASSFAQRLAGGNEQFF. The CDR3 DNA reads TGTGCCAGCAGTTTCGCGCAAAGACTAGCGGGAGGGAATGAGCAGTTCTTC. V usage is TRBV6-2 or TRBV6-3 and J usage is TRBJ2-1, with 14 bases lining up with TRBD2. Germline CDR1 MNHEY, CDR2 SVGEGT. The CDR3 loop spans 17 amino acids. V was pared by 4 bases and J by 7 bases, with 9 bases of the junction left unmatched.